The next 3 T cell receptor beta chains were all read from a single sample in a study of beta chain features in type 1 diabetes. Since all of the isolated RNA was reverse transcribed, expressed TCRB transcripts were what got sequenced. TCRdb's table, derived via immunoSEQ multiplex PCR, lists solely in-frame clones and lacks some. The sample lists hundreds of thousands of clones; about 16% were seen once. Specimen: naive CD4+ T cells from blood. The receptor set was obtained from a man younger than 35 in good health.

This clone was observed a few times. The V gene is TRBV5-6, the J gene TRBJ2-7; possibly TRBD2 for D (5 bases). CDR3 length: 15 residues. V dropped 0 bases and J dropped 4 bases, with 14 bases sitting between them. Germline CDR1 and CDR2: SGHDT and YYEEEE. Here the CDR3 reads CASSLAPGVAYEQYF. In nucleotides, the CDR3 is TGTGCCAGCAGCTTGGCTCCCGGGGTAGCGTACGAGCAGTACTTC.

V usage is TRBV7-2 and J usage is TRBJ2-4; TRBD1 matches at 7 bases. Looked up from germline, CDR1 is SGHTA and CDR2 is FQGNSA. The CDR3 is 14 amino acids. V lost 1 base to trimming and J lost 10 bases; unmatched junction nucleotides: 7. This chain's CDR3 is CASSLESGRGIQYF. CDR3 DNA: TGTGCCAGCAGCTTAGAGAGTGGCAGGGGGATTCAGTACTTC.

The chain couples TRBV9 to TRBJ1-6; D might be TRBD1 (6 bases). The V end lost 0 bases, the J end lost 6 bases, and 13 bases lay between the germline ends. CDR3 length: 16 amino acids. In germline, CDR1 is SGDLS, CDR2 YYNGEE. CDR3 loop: CASSVATGRANSPLHF. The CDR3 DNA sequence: TGTGCCAGCAGCGTAGCTACAGGGAGGGCTAATTCACCCCTCCACTTT.